Below are 14 T cell receptor beta chains sequenced from a single sample in a study of T cell changes during pregnancy in multiple sclerosis. The repertoire was sequenced with immunoSEQ multiplex PCR; TCRdb's copy has only in-frame clones and lacks some. Counted here are some 60,000 clones, 75% to 90% occurring once; the ten biggest clones make up about 1.8%. The source material was peripheral blood, sampled after pregnancy. The source is a female donor with multiple sclerosis, enrolled in a pregnancy study.

The chain joins TRBV28 to TRBJ2-7; D gene uncertain. V was clipped by 2 bases and J by 5 bases, with 13 bases between them. Germline CDR1 and CDR2: MDHEN and SYDVKM. The CDR3 length is 14 residues. CDR3 coding DNA: TGTGCCAGCAGTTTAGTGAGTCCCCCGCACGAGCAGTACTTC. This gives the protein CASSLVSPPHEQYF.

The rearrangement joins TRBV7-9 to TRBJ2-3; 7 positions agree with TRBD2. With V trimmed by 3 bases and J by 1 base, 10 bases remained unmatched. Per the germline V gene, CDR1 is SEHNR and CDR2 is FQNEAQ (reference sequence). The CDR3 is made up of 17 amino acids. The chain's CDR3 is CASSLPRGGARTDTQYF. The DNA of the CDR3 is TGTGCCAGCAGCTTGCCTCGGGGAGGGGCCCGCACAGATACGCAGTATTTT.

In this sample, this clone turned up once. V and J are TRBV6-1 and TRBJ2-7; 10 bases match TRBD2. The CDR3 is 16 amino acids. CDR1 and CDR2 from the germline V gene are MNHNS and SASEGT. Trimming cost V 4 bases and J 4 bases; bases outside gene matches: 10. In DNA, the CDR3 is TGTGCCAGCAGTGCCGCAGCGGGGGGGAGGTGGTACGAGCAGTACTTC. It codes for CASSAAAGGRWYEQYF.

The genes are TRBV18 and TRBJ1-5; D possibly corresponds to TRBD1 (6 bases). Per germline, CDR1 KGHSH and CDR2 LQKENI. The CDR3 has 15 residues. V lost 6 bases, J lost 6 bases, and 18 bases lay in between. The CDR3 protein is CASSPVTGRGQPQHF. The CDR3 DNA sequence: TGTGCCAGCTCGCCCGTAACAGGGCGCGGTCAGCCCCAGCATTTT.

V gene TRBV7-2 combines with J gene TRBJ2-3; 7 nucleotides match TRBD1. The trim removed 5 bases at V and 3 bases at J, leaving 8 bases unmatched. Germline assignment: CDR1 SGHTA and CDR2 FQGNSA. This CDR3 is built from 15 residues. CDR3: CASSPRDSLTDTQYF. CDR3 nucleotide sequence: TGTGCCAGCAGCCCCAGGGACAGCCTAACAGATACGCAGTATTTT.

The chain uses TRBV7-2 and TRBJ2-5; TRBD2 might be the D (7 bases). V was shortened by 5 bases and J by 7 bases, with 23 bases between the two germline ends. This CDR3 has 16 residues. CDR1 and CDR2 from the germline V gene are SGHTA and FQGNSA. This CDR3 reads CASSPVWAGGGVTQYF. The CDR3 nucleotides are TGTGCCAGCAGCCCGGTCTGGGCAGGAGGGGGGGTGACCCAGTACTTC.

The table lists this clone with many counts. The V gene is TRBV6-1, the J gene TRBJ1-1; possibly TRBD1 for D (6 bases). Looked up from germline, CDR1 is MNHNS and CDR2 is SASEGT. The CDR3 totals 15 residues. With 1 base removed from V and 0 bases from J, the gap between germline ends came to 9 bases. The CDR3 sequence is CASSEEGTLNTEAFF. The DNA for the CDR3 is TGTGCCAGCAGTGAAGAAGGGACACTGAACACTGAAGCTTTCTTT.

The chain couples TRBV19 to TRBJ1-5, with D uncertain. This CDR3 is built from 12 residues. V lost 5 bases and J lost 5, with 7 bases in between. Germline loops: CDR1 LNHDA, CDR2 SQIVND (reference sequence). The CDR3 nucleotides are TGTGCCAGTAGTCCGCGGCATCAGCCCCAGCATTTT. It specifies CASSPRHQPQHF.

This rearrangement joins TRBV4-3 to TRBJ2-3, with 9 bases identical to TRBD2. Germline trimming cut 4 bases from V and 1 base from J; bases unmatched to any gene: 6. Germline V gives CDR1 LGHNA, CDR2 YSLEER. The CDR3 consists of 16 residues. The CDR3 bases are TGCGCCAGCAGCCCCCGGGTAGCGGGGGGCACAGATACGCAGTATTTT. Protein product: CASSPRVAGGTDTQYF.

The J gene is TRBJ1-1, the V gene TRBV5-6; 7 bases match TRBD1. J was trimmed by 6 bases and V by 0 bases; bases with no gene match: 8. This CDR3 is built from 15 residues. Germline CDR1 and CDR2: SGHDT and YYEEEE. This chain's CDR3 is CASSLGGGGGAEAFF. CDR3 DNA: TGTGCCAGCAGCTTGGGGGGCGGAGGGGGCGCTGAAGCTTTCTTT.

The sample holds one count of this clone. The V call is TRBV6-6, the J call TRBJ1-5; D not resolved. There are 16 residues in the CDR3. V was shortened by 6 bases and J by 1 base, with 16 bases between the two germline ends. Germline V gene sequence: CDR1 MNHNY, CDR2 SVGAGI (reference sequence). Here the CDR3 reads CASRDQARVSNQPQHF. CDR3 nucleotide sequence: TGTGCCAGCAGGGACCAAGCGAGGGTGAGCAATCAGCCCCAGCATTTT.

This chain uses TRBV5-1 with TRBJ1-1; tentative D call: TRBD1 (6 bases). The CDR3 contains 15 residues. CDR1 is SGHRS, CDR2 YFSETQ, per germline. The germline V and J ends were trimmed by 2 bases and 5 bases, with 16 bases remaining between them. The CDR3 DNA is TGCGCCAGCAGCTTCGCTCAGGGGTTGGGGACTGAAGCTTTCTTT. It encodes CASSFAQGLGTEAFF.

CDR3 residues: CSVLGGGEPQHF. CDR3 sequence (DNA): TGCAGCGTTCTAGGGGGCGGCGAGCCCCAGCATTTT. This chain uses TRBV29-1 with TRBJ1-5, with 7 bases identical to TRBD1. The CDR3 has 12 residues. The germline gives CDR1 SQVTM, CDR2 ANQGSEA. The V gene end was trimmed by 5 bases and the J gene end by 8 bases; junction bases not matched to a gene: 6.

This sequence joins TRBV2 and TRBJ2-5; 7 nucleotides agree with TRBD1. This CDR3 is built from 14 residues. From germline, CDR1 is SNHLY and CDR2 FYNNEI. The trim removed 10 bases at V and 1 base at J, leaving 9 bases unmatched. The DNA of the CDR3 is TGTGCCACCGCAGTGGACAGGTTCCAAGAGACCCAGTACTTC. It is translated as CATAVDRFQETQYF.